This paragraph reports one T cell receptor beta chain. Its antigen is not known. The data were taken from a study of cytomegalovirus exposure and HLA in healthy donors. Turning to the study itself: As an earlier analysis found, about 190 million T cells yielded 100 million to 130 million unique TCR beta sequences. The study's findings and limits: TCR beta sequences reportedly predicted most subjects' HLA-A and HLA-B alleles accurately. V- and J-gene trimming of TCR beta was linked (in a later analysis) to a missense DCLRE1C variant.

Both 60 Vbeta primers and 13 Jbeta primers went into the PCR. Libraries were prepared by immunoSEQ multiplex PCR; TCRdb keeps only in-frame clonotypes and omits some of them. The sample has some 130,000 clones; roughly two thirds are singletons. This CDR3 has 17 residues. With 2 bases removed from V and 2 bases from J, the gap between germline ends came to 16 bases. Germline V gene sequence: CDR1 MDHEN, CDR2 SYDVKM. This clonotype was obtained from a man in his thirties or forties in good health and CMV-seropositive. The sample taken for sequencing was PBMCs. V usage is TRBV28 and J usage is TRBJ1-5; possible D gene TRBD1, 5 bases. CDR3 amino acids: CASSLVGGTYGNQPQHF. Written as DNA, the CDR3 is TGTGCCAGCAGTTTAGTGGGAGGGACTTACGGCAATCAGCCCCAGCATTTT.